Here is one TCR beta chain with its context. Its specific antigen is unknown. Per-nucleotide qualities are absent, and no much larger clonotype sits a single base away. Each collaborating institution followed its own protocols to collect whole blood in K2EDTA tubes. Collaborator samples were shipped for TCRbeta analysis as frozen whole blood, isolated PBMCs, or DNA extracted from either sample type. The germline V end is reduced by 1 base and the J end by 4 bases; junction bases left unmatched: 5. CDR1 and CDR2 were assigned from the germline V gene as SGHTS and YDEGEE. The CDR3 contains 15 residues, cysteine and phenylalanine counted. The CDR3 DNA has 45 bases and is translated from base 1. This sample was taken from a study of blood T cell repertoires in COVID-19 (dated by TCRdb to the early 2020s). At the level of the whole study: Samples covering the acute and convalescent phases of COVID-19 were provided by collaborators in the United States, Italy and Spain. The prospective study material was composed of cDNA or gDNA derived from T cells, B-cell-depleted T cells, or PBMCs. The dataset comprised deeply sampled blood TCRbeta repertoires from subjects exposed to, actively infected with, or recovered from COVID-19. The repertoires were released in a freely available public database intended as a resource for research on the immune response to SARS-CoV-2. Samples were obtained from the ongoing ImmuneRACE study (first 160 participants) and from over 1,000 subjects provided by 6 global collaborators. Sample metadata almost always included a de-identified subject ID, COVID-19 status, age in years and sex. HLA class I and class II types, where available, came from metadata supplied by the sample provider rather than from assay-based typing. Broad study findings and their caveats: The quantity of clinical and demographic metadata differed by source and by participant and was supplied without curation.

TCRbeta CDR3 regions were amplified from genomic DNA using the immunoSEQ Assay, a bias-controlled multiplex PCR. The study's own analysis went as follows. Nucleated cell counts per sample were estimated from amplification of reference gene primers within the assay. To quantify the absolute abundance of each unique TCRbeta CDR3 rearrangement, sequence reads were collapsed and filtered. For each sample, productive Simpson clonality was calculated as the square root of Simpson's diversity index over productive rearrangements. TCRdb took over this immuneACCESS table, retaining in-frame rearrangements with V and J assigned. Such tables are incomplete; in checked studies, under half of the missing clones stem from an unresolved V gene, and the remainder is unexplained. That table gives V, J and clone size, and the DNA gave D and trimming. Within this sample are more than 90,000 clones, with more than 75% of them counted one time only. Roughly 18% of the sample is held by the ten biggest clonotypes.

Source material: peripheral blood. The rearranged segments are TRBV5-8 and TRBJ2-3, and TRBD1 aligns with 8 junction nucleotides. The receptor comes from an older man with acute or convalescent COVID-19. The bases read TGTGCCAGCAGCTTGATAGGCAGGGGGCCAGATACGCAGTATTTT. The translation is CASSLIGRGPDTQYF.